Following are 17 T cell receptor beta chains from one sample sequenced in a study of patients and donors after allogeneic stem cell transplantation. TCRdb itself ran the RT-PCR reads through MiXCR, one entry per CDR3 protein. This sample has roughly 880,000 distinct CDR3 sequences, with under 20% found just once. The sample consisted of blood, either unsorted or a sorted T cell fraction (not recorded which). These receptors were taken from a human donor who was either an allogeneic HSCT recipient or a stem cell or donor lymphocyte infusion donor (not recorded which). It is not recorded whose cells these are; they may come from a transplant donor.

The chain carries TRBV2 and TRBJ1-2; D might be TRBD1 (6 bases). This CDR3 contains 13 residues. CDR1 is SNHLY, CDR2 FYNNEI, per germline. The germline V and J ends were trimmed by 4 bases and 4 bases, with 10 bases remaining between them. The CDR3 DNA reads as TGTGCCAGCAGTGGCACAGGGACCTATGGCTACACCTTC. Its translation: CASSGTGTYGYTF. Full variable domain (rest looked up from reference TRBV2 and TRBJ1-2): EPEVTQTPSHQVTQMGQEVILRCVPISNHLYFYWYRQILGQKVEFLVSFYNNEISEKSEIFDDQFSVERPDGSNFTLKIRSTKLEDSAMYFCASSGTGTYGYTFGSGTRLTVV.

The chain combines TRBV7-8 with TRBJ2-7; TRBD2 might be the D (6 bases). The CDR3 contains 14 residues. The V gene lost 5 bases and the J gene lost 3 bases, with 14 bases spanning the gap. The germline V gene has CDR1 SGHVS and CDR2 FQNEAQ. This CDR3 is CASSTGVRDYEQYF. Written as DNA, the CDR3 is TGTGCCAGCAGCACGGGAGTCCGGGACTACGAGCAGTACTTC. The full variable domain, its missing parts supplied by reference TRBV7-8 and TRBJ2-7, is GAGVSQSPRYKVAKRGQDVALRCDPISGHVSLFWYQQALGQGPEFLTYFQNEAQLDKSGLPSDRFFAERPEGSVSTLKIQRTQQEDSAVYLCASSTGVRDYEQYFGPGTRLTVT.

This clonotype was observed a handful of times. The chain's CDR3 is CSASRGVDSPLHF. Written as DNA, the CDR3 is TGCAGTGCTAGTAGGGGCGTGGATTCACCCCTCCACTTT. The gene calls are TRBV20-1 and TRBJ1-6, with D perhaps matching TRBD1 (5 bases). The V gene lost 3 bases and the J gene lost 8 bases, with 11 bases spanning the gap. The CDR3 is 13 residues long. Germline assignment: CDR1 DFQATT and CDR2 SNEGSKA (reference sequence).

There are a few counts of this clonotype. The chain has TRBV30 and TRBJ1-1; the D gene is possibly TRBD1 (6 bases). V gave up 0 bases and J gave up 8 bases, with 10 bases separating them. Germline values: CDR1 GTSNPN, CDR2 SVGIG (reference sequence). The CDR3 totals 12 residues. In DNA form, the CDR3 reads TGTGCCTGGAGTGTACAGGGACCCGAAGCTTTCTTT. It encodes CAWSVQGPEAFF.

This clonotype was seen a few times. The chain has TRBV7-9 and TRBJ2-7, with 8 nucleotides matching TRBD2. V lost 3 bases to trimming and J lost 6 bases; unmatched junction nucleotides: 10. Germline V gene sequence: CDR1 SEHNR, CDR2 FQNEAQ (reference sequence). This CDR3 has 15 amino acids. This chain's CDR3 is CASSFAQREPPEQYF. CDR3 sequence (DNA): TGTGCCAGCAGCTTCGCCCAGCGGGAGCCTCCCGAGCAGTACTTC.

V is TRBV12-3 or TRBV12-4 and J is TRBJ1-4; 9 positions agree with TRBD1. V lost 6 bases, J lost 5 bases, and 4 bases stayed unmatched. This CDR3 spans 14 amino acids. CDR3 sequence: CASSHGQGNEKLFF. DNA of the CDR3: TGTGCCAGCAGCCACGGACAGGGGAATGAAAAACTGTTTTTT.

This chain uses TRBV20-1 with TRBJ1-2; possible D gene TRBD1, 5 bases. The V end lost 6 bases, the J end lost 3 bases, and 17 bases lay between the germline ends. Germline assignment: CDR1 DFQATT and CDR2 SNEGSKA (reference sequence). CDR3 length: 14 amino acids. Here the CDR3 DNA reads TGCAGTGCAACCGAGGGTGGGACTTACTATGGCTACACCTTC. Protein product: CSATEGGTYYGYTF.

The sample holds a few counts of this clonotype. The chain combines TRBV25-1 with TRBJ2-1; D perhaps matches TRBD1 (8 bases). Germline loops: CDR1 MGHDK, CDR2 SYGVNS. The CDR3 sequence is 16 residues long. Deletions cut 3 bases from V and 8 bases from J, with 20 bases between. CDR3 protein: CASSDPLNRGRDEQFF. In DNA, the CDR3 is TGTGCCAGCAGTGACCCACTCAACAGGGGGAGGGATGAGCAGTTCTTC.

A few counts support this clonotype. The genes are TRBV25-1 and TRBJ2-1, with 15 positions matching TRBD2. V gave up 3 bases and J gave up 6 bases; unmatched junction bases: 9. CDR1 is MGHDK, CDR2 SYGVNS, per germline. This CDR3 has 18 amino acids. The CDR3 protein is CASSDPGLAGGPSNEQFF. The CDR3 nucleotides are TGTGCCAGCAGTGACCCCGGACTAGCGGGGGGGCCGAGCAATGAGCAGTTCTTC.

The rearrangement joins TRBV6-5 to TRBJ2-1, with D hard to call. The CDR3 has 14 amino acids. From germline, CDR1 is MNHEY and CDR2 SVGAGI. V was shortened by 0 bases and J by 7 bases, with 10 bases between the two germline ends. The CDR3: CASSYSWSGNEQFF. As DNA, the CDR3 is TGTGCCAGCAGTTACTCTTGGTCCGGGAATGAGCAGTTCTTC.

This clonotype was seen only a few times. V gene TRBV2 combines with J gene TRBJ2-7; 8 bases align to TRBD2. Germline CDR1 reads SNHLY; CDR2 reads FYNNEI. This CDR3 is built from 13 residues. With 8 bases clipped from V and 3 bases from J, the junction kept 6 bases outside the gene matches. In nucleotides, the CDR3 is TGTGCCAGCCGTAGCGGGACAATCTACGAGCAGTACTTC. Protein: CASRSGTIYEQYF. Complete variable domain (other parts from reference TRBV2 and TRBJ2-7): EPEVTQTPSHQVTQMGQEVILRCVPISNHLYFYWYRQILGQKVEFLVSFYNNEISEKSEIFDDQFSVERPDGSNFTLKIRSTKLEDSAMYFCASRSGTIYEQYFGPGTRLTVT.

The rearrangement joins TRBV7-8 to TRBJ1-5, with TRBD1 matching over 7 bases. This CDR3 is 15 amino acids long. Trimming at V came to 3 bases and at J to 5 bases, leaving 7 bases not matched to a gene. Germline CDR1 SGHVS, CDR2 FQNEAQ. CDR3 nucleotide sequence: TGTGCCAGCAGCTTTTTGACAGGGCCTTATCAGCCCCAGCATTTT. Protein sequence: CASSFLTGPYQPQHF.

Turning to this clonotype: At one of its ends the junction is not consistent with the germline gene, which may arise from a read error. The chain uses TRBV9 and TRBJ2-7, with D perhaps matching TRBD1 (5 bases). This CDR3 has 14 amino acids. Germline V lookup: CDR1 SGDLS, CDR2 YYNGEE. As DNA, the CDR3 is TGTGGCAGCAGCGTAGGTCAGGGAATCTACGAGCAGTACTTC. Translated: CGSSVGQGIYEQYF.

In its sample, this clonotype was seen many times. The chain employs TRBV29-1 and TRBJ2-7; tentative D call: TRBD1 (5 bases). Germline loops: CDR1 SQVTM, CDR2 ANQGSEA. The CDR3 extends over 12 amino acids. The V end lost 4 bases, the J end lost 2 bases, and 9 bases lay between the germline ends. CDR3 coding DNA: TGCAGCGTTGGACAGTCCCCCTACGAGCAGTACTTC. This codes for CSVGQSPYEQYF.

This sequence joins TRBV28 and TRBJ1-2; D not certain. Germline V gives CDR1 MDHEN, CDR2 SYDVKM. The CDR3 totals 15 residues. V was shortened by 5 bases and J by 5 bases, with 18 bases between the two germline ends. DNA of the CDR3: TGTGCCAGCAGTGACGACGGAGGCTCTGAGTATGGCTACACCTTC. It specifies CASSDDGGSEYGYTF.

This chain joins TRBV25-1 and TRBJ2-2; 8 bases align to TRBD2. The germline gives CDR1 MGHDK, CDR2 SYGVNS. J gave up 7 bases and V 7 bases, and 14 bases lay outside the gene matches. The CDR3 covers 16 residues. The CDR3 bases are TGTGCCAGCAACCCGGGGAGCGGGAGTCCCAACGGGGAGCTGTTTTTT. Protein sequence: CASNPGSGSPNGELFF.

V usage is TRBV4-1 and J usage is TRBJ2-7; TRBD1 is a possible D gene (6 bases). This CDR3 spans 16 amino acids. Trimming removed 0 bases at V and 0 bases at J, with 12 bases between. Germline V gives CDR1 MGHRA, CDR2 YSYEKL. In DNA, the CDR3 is TGCGCCAGCAGCCAAGATGGGGGCCTACTCTCCTACGAGCAGTACTTC. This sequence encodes CASSQDGGLLSYEQYF.